Below, 17 T cell receptor beta chains from the same sample are listed, as sequenced in a study of cytomegalovirus exposure and HLA in healthy donors. PCR amplification relied on 60 Vbeta primers (plus 13 Jbeta primers). Libraries were prepared by immunoSEQ multiplex PCR; TCRdb keeps only in-frame clonotypes and omits some of them. The profile shows approximately 210,000 clones, approximately 79% of them singletons. Input material: PBMCs. The origin of the receptors is a male donor in good health and CMV-seronegative.

This rearrangement joins TRBV7-9 to TRBJ1-4; 7 bases are shared with TRBD1. The CDR3 spans 16 residues. Per germline, CDR1 SEHNR and CDR2 FQNEAQ (reference sequence). With 4 bases clipped from V and 7 bases from J, the junction kept 12 bases outside the gene matches. The CDR3 is CASSSKQQGLSEKLFF. In DNA, the CDR3 is TGTGCCAGCAGCTCGAAACAACAGGGGTTGTCTGAAAAACTGTTTTTT.

The rearrangement links TRBV25-1 to TRBJ2-5, with D perhaps TRBD1 (8 bases). This CDR3 comprises 14 residues. Germline values: CDR1 MGHDK, CDR2 SYGVNS. V lost 10 bases, J lost 3 bases, and 18 bases lay in between. The CDR3: CATQTGEGEETQYF. In DNA form, the CDR3 reads TGTGCCACCCAGACAGGGGAGGGTGAAGAGACCCAGTACTTC.

The chain employs TRBV11-2 and TRBJ2-7; 8 nucleotides align to TRBD2. This CDR3 region has 14 residues. Germline-derived CDR1 and CDR2 are SGHAT and FQNNGV. The trim removed 3 bases at V and 4 bases at J, leaving 5 bases unmatched. The CDR3 loop reads CASSFLSGAYEQYF. Here the CDR3 DNA reads TGTGCCAGCAGCTTCCTTAGCGGGGCTTACGAGCAGTACTTC.

This clone was counted between two and nine times. Additional DNA sequences in this sample encode the identical CDR3. The chain has TRBV7-3 and TRBJ2-1; tentatively, D is TRBD2 (5 bases). Germline assignment: CDR1 SGHTA and CDR2 FQGTGA. The CDR3 extends over 12 amino acids. V lost 6 bases, J lost 5 bases, and 8 bases lay in between. This chain's CDR3 is CASRGRNNEQFF. CDR3 nucleotides: TGTGCCAGCAGAGGGAGAAACAATGAGCAGTTCTTC.

V is TRBV6-5 and J is TRBJ2-7; the D is unclear. Germline V gene lookup returns CDR1 MNHEY and CDR2 SVGAGI. The CDR3 sequence is 14 residues long. The V end lost 4 bases, the J end lost 2 bases, and 12 bases lay between the germline ends. The CDR3 region is CASSSRSRPYEQYF. The CDR3 nucleotides are TGTGCCAGCAGTTCGCGCAGCAGGCCCTACGAGCAGTACTTC.

The chain combines TRBV9 with TRBJ2-7; tentative D call: TRBD2 (6 bases). Germline V gene data show CDR1 as SGDLS and CDR2 as YYNGEE. The CDR3 is 15 amino acids. V lost 4 bases and J lost 6, with 20 bases in between. The CDR3 DNA reads TGTGCCAGCAGCCAAACGGGAGTGGGGCTAGGCGAGCAGTACTTC. This codes for CASSQTGVGLGEQYF. The full variable domain, in which reference TRBV9 and TRBJ2-7 provide the parts outside the CDR3, is DSGVTQTPKHLITATGQRVTLRCSPRSGDLSVYWYQQSLDQGLQFLIQYYNGEERAKGNILERFSAQQFPDLHSELNLSSLELGDSALYFCASSQTGVGLGEQYFGPGTRLTVT.

The rearrangement uses TRBV11-2 and TRBJ1-4; the D gene is possibly TRBD1 (6 bases). The CDR3 spans 14 residues. From germline, CDR1 is SGHAT and CDR2 FQNNGV. The V end was cut by 5 bases, the J end by 8 bases, with 15 bases between. CDR3 DNA sequence: TGTGCCAGCAGCCAAAGGGGGGGTAGGGAAAAACTGTTTTTT. It is translated as CASSQRGGREKLFF.

J is TRBJ1-1 and V is TRBV28; D not resolved. This CDR3 spans 13 amino acids. The germline V gene encodes CDR1 MDHEN and CDR2 SYDVKM. Trimming shortened V by 2 bases and J by 3 bases, and 7 bases separated the two germline ends. CDR3 amino acids: CASSLVSDTEAFF. CDR3 nucleotides: TGTGCCAGCAGTTTAGTCTCGGACACTGAAGCTTTCTTT.

The J gene is TRBJ2-5, the V gene TRBV7-9; the match to TRBD2 covers 8 bases. Germline V CDR1 and CDR2: SEHNR, FQNEAQ (reference sequence). Trimming cost V 5 bases and J 11 bases; bases outside gene matches: 13. The CDR3 length is 14 residues. The CDR3 loop reads CASSRIAGTGEQYF. CDR3 nucleotide sequence: TGTGCCAGCAGCAGAATAGCGGGAACTGGTGAGCAGTACTTC.

The rearrangement uses TRBV27 and TRBJ2-7; TRBD2 matches at 7 bases. With V trimmed by 7 bases and J by 9 bases, 6 bases remained unmatched. CDR1 is MNHEY and CDR2 is SMNVEV in the germline V gene (reference sequence). The CDR3 has 11 amino acids. The CDR3 sequence: CASTGGRRQYF. Here the CDR3 DNA reads TGTGCCAGCACGGGCGGGAGACGGCAGTACTTC.

The rearrangement links TRBV4-2 to TRBJ2-1; TRBD2 matches 11 bases. The CDR3 contains 19 residues. The J segment lost 9 bases and the V segment lost 0 bases, leaving 16 bases of the junction unmatched. Germline CDR1 LGHNA, CDR2 YNFKEQ. The CDR3 sequence is CASSQDRIAGGTIHGEQFF. The DNA for the CDR3 is TGTGCCAGCAGCCAAGATCGAATAGCGGGGGGGACCATTCACGGTGAGCAGTTCTTC.

The chain has TRBV12-2 and TRBJ2-3; TRBD2 is the table's D call, not checked against the DNA. TRBV12-2 is an annotated pseudogene. The CDR3 totals 16 residues. As DNA, the CDR3 is TGTGCAAGTCGCCTTCGCGGTTTTTCTAGCACAGATACGCAGTATTTT. This translates into CASRLRGFSSTDTQYF.

The chain has TRBV2 and TRBJ1-4, with D possibly matching TRBD1 (6 bases). Between the trimmed V and J ends, which lost 3 bases and 10 bases, there was a span of 15 bases. The CDR3 covers 14 residues. CDR1 SNHLY and CDR2 FYNNEI come from the germline V gene. This chain's CDR3 is CASSDPRGGGKLFF. The CDR3 DNA sequence: TGTGCCAGCAGTGATCCCCGGGGGGGCGGAAAACTGTTTTTT.

Here the CDR3 DNA reads TGTGCCAGCAGCCACCAGCGGGAGGGAGTAGATACGCAGTATTTT. This translates into CASSHQREGVDTQYF. J is TRBJ2-3 and V is TRBV2; TRBD2 agrees at 10 bases. The CDR3 has 15 residues. Trimming cost V 6 bases and J 5 bases; bases outside gene matches: 8. Germline CDR1 SNHLY, CDR2 FYNNEI.

The V call is TRBV6-5, the J call TRBJ2-3; D gene uncertain. With 0 bases removed from V and 4 bases from J, the gap between germline ends came to 11 bases. CDR3 length: 15 amino acids. Germline lookup yields CDR1 MNHEY and CDR2 SVGAGI. The CDR3 DNA follows: TGTGCCAGCAGTTACTCCCAGGTCGTGGCAGATACGCAGTATTTT. It codes for CASSYSQVVADTQYF.

The chain joins TRBV7-9 to TRBJ2-3; D is perhaps TRBD2 (5 bases). The germline gives CDR1 SEHNR, CDR2 FQNEAQ (reference sequence). Trimming stripped 4 bases from V and 15 bases from J, with 17 bases between. The CDR3 is 12 residues long. This CDR3 is CASSSGSAERYF. The DNA of the CDR3 is TGTGCCAGCAGCTCAGGTAGCGCGGAGCGATATTTT.

The J gene is TRBJ1-1, the V gene TRBV18; TRBD1 is a possible D gene (6 bases). This CDR3 spans 16 amino acids. V gave up 3 bases and J gave up 0 bases, with 14 bases separating them. From germline, CDR1 is KGHSH and CDR2 LQKENI. Here the CDR3 reads CASSPTGTNMNTEAFF. The CDR3 DNA reads as TGTGCCAGCTCACCGACCGGGACAAACATGAACACTGAAGCTTTCTTT.